This T cell receptor beta chain was sequenced during a study of Graves' ophthalmopathy and Graves' hyperthyroidism. On the study more broadly: The authors collected peripheral blood at initial diagnosis, before any treatment. General observations from the study: As the model predicted ophthalmopathy progression, it achieved a sensitivity of 70.59% and a specificity of 72.22%.

The V gene's germline CDR1 is MNHEY and CDR2 SVGEGT. Trimming removed 0 bases at V and 4 bases at J, with 0 bases between. The CDR3 contains 11 residues. Diagnosis relied on clinical symptoms, serum thyroxine, TRAb, thyroid ultrasound and orbital computed tomography. From fresh peripheral blood, about 10 ml in volume, the PBMCs were obtained. This clonotype has a count of ten or more. Its cognate antigen is unknown. For repertoire sequencing, the TCR beta CDR3 regions were amplified from RNA transcripts. HTBI primers were used in a first-round RT-PCR, which preceded a second-round multiplex PCR. TCRdb itself ran the multiplex PCR reads through MiXCR, one entry per CDR3 protein. The sample holds over 450,000 distinct CDR3 sequences, roughly 14% seen once.

This rearrangement joins TRBV6-2 or TRBV6-3 to TRBJ2-5, with D hard to call. The sample taken for sequencing was blood. The receptor comes from a woman aged 25 to 39 with Graves' ophthalmopathy. CDR3 sequence reads: CASSYSETQYF. The CDR3 nucleotides are TGTGCCAGCAGTTACTCAGAGACCCAGTACTTC.